This TCR beta chain was identified during a study of long-term antiretroviral therapy in people with HIV. Survey-level resolution applied to immunoSEQ assay v3.0. The protocol was immunoSEQ multiplex PCR, while the TCRdb copy is restricted to in-frame clones and leaves out a portion. Seen here are 35,000 to 45,000 clones, approximately 85% observed once, and the top ten hold about 10%. The count of this clone is one. V was cut by 0 bases and J by 1 base, with 6 bases left in between. There are 14 residues in the CDR3. Germline values: CDR1 MGHRA, CDR2 YSYEKL. The V call is TRBV4-1, the J call TRBJ2-5; unclear D gene. This TCR was recovered from a man aged 18 to 35 with HIV. The sequences come from unsorted PBMCs, collected 2.2 years after starting antiretroviral therapy. In nucleotides, the CDR3 is TGCGCCAGCAGCCAAGAACCCAGCCAAGAGACCCAGTACTTC. Translating gives CASSQEPSQETQYF.